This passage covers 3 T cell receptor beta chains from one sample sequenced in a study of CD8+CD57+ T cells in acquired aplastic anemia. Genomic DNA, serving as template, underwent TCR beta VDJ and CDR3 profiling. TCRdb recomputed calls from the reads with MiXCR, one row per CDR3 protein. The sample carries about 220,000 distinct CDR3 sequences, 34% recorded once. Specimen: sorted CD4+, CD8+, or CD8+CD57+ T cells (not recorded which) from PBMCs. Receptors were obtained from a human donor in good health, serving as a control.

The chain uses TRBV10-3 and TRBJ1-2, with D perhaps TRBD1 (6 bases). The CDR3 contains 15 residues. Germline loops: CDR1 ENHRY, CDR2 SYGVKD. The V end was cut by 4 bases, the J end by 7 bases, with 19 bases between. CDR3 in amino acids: CAISAPSWGAGGYTF. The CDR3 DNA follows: TGTGCCATCAGTGCGCCCTCGTGGGGGGCGGGTGGCTACACCTTC.

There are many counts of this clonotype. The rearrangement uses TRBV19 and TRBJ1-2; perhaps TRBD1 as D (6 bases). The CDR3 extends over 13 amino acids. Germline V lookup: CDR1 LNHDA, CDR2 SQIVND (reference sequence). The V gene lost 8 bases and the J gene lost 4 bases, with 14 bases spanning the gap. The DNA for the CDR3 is TGTGCCAGTGGGGCGAGACAGGCCTATGGCTACACCTTC. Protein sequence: CASGARQAYGYTF.

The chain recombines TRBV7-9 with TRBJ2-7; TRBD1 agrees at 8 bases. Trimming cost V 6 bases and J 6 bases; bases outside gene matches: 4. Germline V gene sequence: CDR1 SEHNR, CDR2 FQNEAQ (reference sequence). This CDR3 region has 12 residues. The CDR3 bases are TGTGCCAGCAGTTTGACAGGGGTCGAGCAGTACTTC. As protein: CASSLTGVEQYF. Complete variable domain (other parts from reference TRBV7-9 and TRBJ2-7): DTGVSQNPRHKITKRGQNVTFRCDPISEHNRLYWYRQTLGQGPEFLTYFQNEAQLEKSRLLSDRFSAERPKGSFSTLEIQRTEQGDSAMYLCASSLTGVEQYFGPGTRLTVT.